These T cell receptor beta chains were read from a single sample in a study of T-cell reconstitution after alpha-beta-depleted transplantation in children. One entry per CDR3 protein results from TCRdb running MiXCR on the PCR reads. The table shows 100,000 to 120,000 distinct CDR3 sequences, with roughly 6.1% occurring only once. The sequencing here drew on PBMCs, mostly from graft donor cells, taken 360 days after TCRalphabeta/CD19-depleted stem cell transplant. All receptors derive from a male patient aged 2-10 years who had a stem cell transplant for acute lymphoblastic leukemia, so the T cells may come from the graft donor. Both conserved end residues are part of each CDR3. The D gene is left open where the match is weak. Only part of the rows carry a size: once, few, many, or a class if the clone is expanded.

>many|TRBJ2-7|NA|TRBV9
TGTGCCAGCAGCGGTAATGGTGGGGACGAGCAGTACTTC
CASSGNGGDEQYF
>NA|TRBJ2-2|TRBD2|TRBV2
TGTGCCAGCAGGGGGACTAGCCCCACCGGGGAGCTGTTTTTT
CASRGTSPTGELFF
>many|TRBJ2-2|NA|TRBV28
TGTGCCAGCAGTTTTAGGGGACTGAGGACCGGGGAGCTGTTTTTT
CASSFRGLRTGELFF
>many|TRBJ2-7|TRBD2|TRBV27
TGTGCCAGCAGTTACGGACTAGCGGGAGTGGGGGAGCAGTACTTC
CASSYGLAGVGEQYF
>NA|TRBJ1-2|TRBD1|TRBV29-1
TGCAGCGGTCGACAGGGGATGGATGGCTACACCTTC
CSGRQGMDGYTF
>many|TRBJ2-7|NA|TRBV11-2
TGTGCCAGCAGCTTAGAGGCAGGACTCCCCTACGAGCAGTACTTC
CASSLEAGLPYEQYF
>many|TRBJ2-3|TRBD2|TRBV10-2
TGCGCCAGCAGTACTAGCGGGGGTACCGGAGATACGCAGTATTTT
CASSTSGGTGDTQYF
>many|TRBJ2-7|TRBD1|TRBV29-1
TGCAGCGTCCTGACAGGGAGCTCCTACGAGCAGTACTTC
CSVLTGSSYEQYF
>many|TRBJ2-7|NA|TRBV7-2
TGTGCCAGCAGCTTACCCGGTTACGAGCAGTACTTC
CASSLPGYEQYF
>many|TRBJ2-1|NA|TRBV29-1
TGCAGCGTGGGACGCGGCCATGAGCAGTTCTTC
CSVGRGHEQFF
>NA|TRBJ2-7|NA|TRBV20-1
TGCAGTGCTCCTCAGGGTTTCTCCTCTTTTAGGGAGCAGTACTTC
CSAPQGFSSFREQYF
>NA|TRBJ2-3|TRBD1|TRBV27
TGTGCCAGCAGTACCTACAGGGGTCTGTGGAAAGATACGCAGTATTTT
CASSTYRGLWKDTQYF
>few|TRBJ1-4|NA|TRBV11-2
TGTGCCAGCAGCTTAGGGCACGGGGGTGGTGAAAAACTGTTTTTT
CASSLGHGGGEKLFF
>few|TRBJ2-1|NA|TRBV27
TGTGCCAGCAGTTTATTGACGGGCCCCTACAATGAGCAGTTCTTC
CASSLLTGPYNEQFF
>many|TRBJ1-5|NA|TRBV12-3/TRBV12-4
TGTGCCAGCAGTCCCAGGGAGGCAGGGAATCAGCCCCAGCATTTT
CASSPREAGNQPQHF
>many|TRBJ1-2|TRBD1|TRBV6-5
TGTGCCAGCAGTTACCGGACAGGGGCCTTCTATGGCTACACCTTC
CASSYRTGAFYGYTF
>many|TRBJ2-1|NA|TRBV12-3/TRBV12-4
TGTGCCATTCTAGGGGTTTTGGCGGGTGCCAATGAGCAGTTCTTC
CAILGVLAGANEQFF
>many|TRBJ1-5|NA|TRBV6-6
TGTGCCAGCAGTTTCCAGGATCAGCCCCAGCATTTT
CASSFQDQPQHF
>few|TRBJ1-1|NA|TRBV11-2
TGTGCCAGCAGCTTAGAGGTTAGAGAAGCTTTCTTT
CASSLEVREAFF
>NA|TRBJ2-3|NA|TRBV7-9
TGTGCCAGCAGCCCGCTTGCGGGAAGCACAGATACGCAGTATTTT
CASSPLAGSTDTQYF
>few|TRBJ2-7|NA|TRBV7-2
TGTGCCAGCAGCTTTTTACCCTACGAGCAGTACTTC
CASSFLPYEQYF
>many|TRBJ1-2|NA|TRBV4-1
TGCGCCAGCAGGTTCAGGGTTAACGCGCTTTTTGATGGCTACACCTTC
CASRFRVNALFDGYTF
>many|TRBJ2-2|NA|TRBV6-2/TRBV6-3
TGTGCCAGCAGTTACCTTTTCCCCGGGGAGCTGTTTTTT
CASSYLFPGELFF
>many|TRBJ2-7|NA|TRBV7-9
TGTGCCAGCAGCTTTAGCAGGACATCCTCCTACGAGCAGTACTTC
CASSFSRTSSYEQYF
>few|TRBJ2-3|TRBD2|TRBV3-1
TGTGCCAGCAGCCTGGATCCAGCGGGAGGAGCGGCAGATACGCAGTATTTT
CASSLDPAGGAADTQYF
>NA|TRBJ2-5|NA|TRBV14
TGTGCCAGCAGCCAAGGAGGGGCCGAGACCCAGTACTTC
CASSQGGAETQYF
>NA|TRBJ1-5|TRBD1|TRBV7-2
TGTGCCAGCAGCCAGGACAGGGGGGGGCAGCCCCAGCATTTT
CASSQDRGGQPQHF
>many|TRBJ2-1|NA|TRBV10-3
TGTGCCATCAGAGACCAGGGAAATGAGCAGTTCTTC
CAIRDQGNEQFF
>many|TRBJ2-3|NA|TRBV7-6
TGTGCCAGCAGCTTAGCGGTAGGGCCTGATACGCAGTATTTT
CASSLAVGPDTQYF
>many|TRBJ2-5|NA|TRBV5-1
TGCGCCAGCAGCGAATATCAAGAGACCCAGTACTTC
CASSEYQETQYF
>few|TRBJ2-3|NA|TRBV2
TGTGCCAGCAGTGAATGGAATAGCGTCCCTAGCACAGATACGCAGTATTTT
CASSEWNSVPSTDTQYF
>many|TRBJ1-1|NA|TRBV5-1
TGCGCCAGCAGCTGGAGGTCGGGCACTGAAGCTTTCTTT
CASSWRSGTEAFF
>many|TRBJ2-2|TRBD2|TRBV9
TGTGCCAGCAGCGTATCCCTAGCGGGGGGGCAGCGCACCGGGGAGCTGTTTTTT
CASSVSLAGGQRTGELFF
>many|TRBJ2-2|NA|TRBV5-1
TGCGCCAGCAGCTTCCATTTAGGGCTGAACACCGGGGAGCTGTTTTTT
CASSFHLGLNTGELFF
>NA|TRBJ2-2|NA|TRBV27
TGTGCCAGCAGTCCAGGGAGAAAGCTGTTTTTT
CASSPGRKLFF
>many|TRBJ2-7|NA|TRBV28
TGTGCCAGCAGTCGGGGCTACGAGCAGTACTTC
CASSRGYEQYF
>many|TRBJ2-1|NA|TRBV4-3
TGCGCCAGCAGCCCGGGCTTCTCGAGCTCCTACAATGAGCAGTTCTTC
CASSPGFSSSYNEQFF
>many|TRBJ2-7|NA|TRBV29-1
TGCAGCGTTGGGACGTCCTTCTCCTACGAGCAGTACTTC
CSVGTSFSYEQYF
>many|TRBJ2-2|TRBD2|TRBV7-9
TGTGCCAGCAGCTCGACTAGCGGGATGAACACCGGGGAGCTGTTTTTT
CASSSTSGMNTGELFF
>NA|TRBJ1-6|TRBD1|TRBV5-8
TGTGCCAGCAGTTGGGGGACAGGTAGCTCCTATAATTCACCCCTCCACTTT
CASSWGTGSSYNSPLHF
>many|TRBJ2-1|TRBD2|TRBV24-1
TGTGCCACCAGTGATTCGGGGCTAGCGGGAAAGTACAATGAGCAGTTCTTC
CATSDSGLAGKYNEQFF
>many|TRBJ1-1|NA|TRBV21-1
TGTGCCAGCAGAATTGGGGCTGAAGCTTTCTTT
CASRIGAEAFF
>NA|TRBJ2-7|TRBD2|TRBV27
TGTGCCAGCAGTTCGGGACTAGCGCCGGGCGAGCAGTACTTC
CASSSGLAPGEQYF
>many|TRBJ2-6|TRBD2|TRBV6-1
TGTGCCAGCAGTAAGCGGGGGGTTGGATCTGGGGCCAACGTCCTGACTTTC
CASSKRGVGSGANVLTF
>NA|TRBJ1-1|NA|TRBV18
TGTGCCAGCTCACCCCACAGGACGATGAACACTGAAGCTTTCTTT
CASSPHRTMNTEAFF
>NA|TRBJ1-1|TRBD1|TRBV6-2/TRBV6-3
TGTGCCAGCAGGGACGGACAGGGGTCGACTTTCTTT
CASRDGQGSTFF
>NA|TRBJ2-1|TRBD2|TRBV4-3
TGCGCCAGCAGCCAAGTCGGATGGCGGGGGGGCCCGGGTGGTGAGCAGTTCTTC
CASSQVGWRGGPGGEQFF
>few|TRBJ1-2|NA|TRBV6-1
TGTGCCAGCAGTGTGGGATTCTATGGCTACACCTTC
CASSVGFYGYTF
>NA|TRBJ2-5|TRBD2|TRBV7-2
TGTGCCAGCAGCAATAGCGGGGGGCACCAAGAGACCCAGTACTTC
CASSNSGGHQETQYF
>many|TRBJ2-1|NA|TRBV27
TGTGCCAGCAGTTTAGCCCCCACTAGCCCTGAGCAGTTCTTC
CASSLAPTSPEQFF
>many|TRBJ2-3|NA|TRBV6-5
TGTGCCAGCAGTTCGGTTTTAGGATACACAGATACGCAGTATTTT
CASSSVLGYTDTQYF